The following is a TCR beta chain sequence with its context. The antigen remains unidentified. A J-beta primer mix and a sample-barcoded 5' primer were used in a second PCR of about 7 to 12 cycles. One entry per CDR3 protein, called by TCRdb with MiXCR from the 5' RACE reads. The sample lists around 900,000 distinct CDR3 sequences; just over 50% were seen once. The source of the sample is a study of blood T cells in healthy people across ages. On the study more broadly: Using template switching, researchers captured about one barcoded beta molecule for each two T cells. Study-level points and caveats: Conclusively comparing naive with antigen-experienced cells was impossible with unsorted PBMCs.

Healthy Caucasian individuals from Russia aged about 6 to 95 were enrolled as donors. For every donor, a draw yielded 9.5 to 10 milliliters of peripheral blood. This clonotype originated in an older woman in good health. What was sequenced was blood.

CDR3 in DNA: TGTGCCAGCAGCTACCTCAAGGAGGGGAGGGGACGCAATCAGCCCCAGCATTTT. Amino acid sequence: CASSYLKEGRGRNQPQHF. This rearrangement joins TRBV28 to TRBJ1-5; weak D call: TRBD1 (5 bases). This CDR3 contains 18 residues. Deletions cut 6 bases from V and 2 bases from J, with 23 bases between. Germline CDR1 is MDHEN and CDR2 is SYDVKM. Using reference TRBV28 and TRBJ1-5 for the parts outside the CDR3, the full variable domain is DVKVTQSSRYLVKRTGEKVFLECVQDMDHENMFWYRQDPGLGLRLIYFSYDVKMKEKGDIPEGYSVSREKKERFSLILESASTNQTSMYLCASSYLKEGRGRNQPQHFGDGTRLSIL.